These 14 T cell receptor beta chains were sequenced from one sample in a study of control samples from healthy donors and cancer patients. Using immunoSEQ multiplex PCR, the repertoire was profiled, and TCRdb retains in-frame clones only, with some absent. The data show 70,000 to 100,000 clones, roughly nine tenths seen once. The sequenced sample consisted of blood. The receptors originated from a woman aged 60-75 years in good health.

The rearrangement links TRBV19 to TRBJ1-5; D possibly corresponds to TRBD1 (5 bases). Germline loops: CDR1 LNHDA, CDR2 SQIVND (reference sequence). V was clipped by 5 bases and J by 4 bases, with 18 bases between them. This CDR3 has 16 residues. The CDR3 is CASSLLQGNRNQPQHF. The CDR3, as DNA: TGTGCCAGTAGTTTACTCCAGGGAAACCGTAATCAGCCCCAGCATTTT.

The gene calls are TRBV6-5 and TRBJ2-5, with a tentative D call TRBD2 (6 bases). Looked up from germline, CDR1 is MNHEY and CDR2 is SVGAGI. The V gene lost 0 bases and the J gene lost 3 bases, with 14 bases spanning the gap. CDR3 length equals 16 residues. CDR3 bases: TGTGCCAGCAGTTACTCGAATCGGGGGTTGGAAGAGACCCAGTACTTC. This encodes CASSYSNRGLEETQYF.

This clone came up once. The chain carries TRBV19 and TRBJ1-6, with D perhaps matching TRBD1 (6 bases). The CDR3 sequence is 12 residues long. Trimming cost V 8 bases and J 7 bases, with 9 bases left between them. CDR1 LNHDA and CDR2 SQIVND come from the germline V gene (reference sequence). CDR3 bases: TGTGCCAGTGAGGGGGGGAATTCACCCCTCCACTTT. Amino acids: CASEGGNSPLHF.

The chain has TRBV18 and TRBJ1-5, with 10 bases fitting TRBD1. Germline CDR1 reads KGHSH; CDR2 reads LQKENI. The V gene end was trimmed by 6 bases and the J gene end by 5 bases; junction bases not matched to a gene: 7. CDR3 size: 15 residues. The CDR3, as DNA: TGTGCCAGCTCTCCCGGACAGGGGGTAGATCAGCCCCAGCATTTT. This codes for CASSPGQGVDQPQHF.

The genes are TRBV4-2 and TRBJ1-5, with 7 nucleotides matching TRBD1. The CDR3 has 16 amino acids. CDR1 LGHNA and CDR2 YNFKEQ come from the germline V gene. V shed 4 bases and J 0 bases; nucleotides not matched to a gene: 6. The CDR3 loop reads CASSLGGTVSNQPQHF. In DNA form, the CDR3 reads TGTGCCAGCAGCCTAGGAGGGACAGTTAGCAATCAGCCCCAGCATTTT.

DNA for the CDR3: TGTGCCAGCAGCTTAACGGACAGTAACCTATGGAGCTACACCTTC. This translates into CASSLTDSNLWSYTF. The genes are TRBV7-2 and TRBJ1-2; a weak D match, TRBD1 (6 bases). V was shortened by 2 bases and J by 9 bases, with 19 bases between the two germline ends. The length of the CDR3 is 15 residues. Germline V gene sequence: CDR1 SGHTA, CDR2 FQGNSA.

The chain uses TRBV15 and TRBJ1-4; D not resolved. This CDR3 is 16 amino acids long. The germline CDR1 and CDR2 sequences are LNHNV and YYDKDF (reference sequence). Trimming removed 0 bases at V and 0 bases at J, with 8 bases between. The CDR3 region has the DNA TGTGCCACCAGCAGAGACAGAGATGCAACTAATGAAAAACTGTTTTTT. Its protein product is CATSRDRDATNEKLFF.

In this sample, this clone is medium-sized. The chain uses TRBV2 and TRBJ2-5; D call uncertain. Trimming cost V 7 bases and J 4 bases, with 7 bases left between them. Germline V lookup: CDR1 SNHLY, CDR2 FYNNEI. The CDR3 is 11 residues long. The CDR3 sequence is CASTLRETQYF. The CDR3 coding sequence is TGTGCCAGCACCTTGAGAGAGACCCAGTACTTC.

The sample holds one count of this clone. The V and J genes are TRBV7-2 and TRBJ2-7; 7 positions agree with TRBD2. With 5 bases clipped from V and 0 bases from J, the junction kept 16 bases outside the gene matches. Per germline, CDR1 SGHTA and CDR2 FQGNSA. The length of the CDR3 is 18 residues. The CDR3 sequence is CASSPVMGREKTSYEQYF. CDR3 DNA sequence: TGTGCCAGCAGCCCCGTGATGGGGCGGGAGAAAACCTCCTACGAGCAGTACTTC.

This chain connects TRBV30 to TRBJ1-3; tentatively, D is TRBD1 (6 bases). The V end lost 4 bases, the J end lost 3 bases, and 25 bases lay between the germline ends. Germline assignment: CDR1 GTSNPN and CDR2 SVGIG (reference sequence). This CDR3 region has 18 residues. The chain's CDR3 is CAWTPWGLTGSSGNTIYF. The CDR3 DNA is TGTGCCTGGACACCCTGGGGGCTTACAGGAAGTAGTGGAAACACCATATATTTT. Using reference TRBV30 and TRBJ1-3 for the parts outside the CDR3, the full variable domain is SQTIHQWPATLVQPVGSPLSLECTVEGTSNPNLYWYRQAAGRGLQLLFYSVGIGQISSEVPQNLSASRPQDRQFILSSKKLLLSDSGFYLCAWTPWGLTGSSGNTIYFGEGSWLTVV.

About this clone itself: The junction shows a germline mismatch at one end, possibly a read error. This chain uses TRBV3-1 (or the pseudogene TRBV3-2) with TRBJ1-2; a weak D match, TRBD1 (6 bases). This CDR3 is 13 amino acids long. Germline V gene sequence: CDR1 LGHDT, CDR2 YNNKEL (reference sequence). The CDR3 is CASSQDPGTPRHF. As DNA, the CDR3 is TGTGCCAGCAGCCAAGATCCGGGGACACCGCGGCACTTC.

CDR3 bases: TGTGCCAGCACGTACGGGGTTTCGGACGCCGGGGAGCTGTTTTTT. Translated, it gives CASTYGVSDAGELFF. The rearrangement joins TRBV9 to TRBJ2-2; tentatively, D is TRBD2 (5 bases). The V and J ends lost 6 bases and 6 bases respectively, with 18 bases between them. The CDR3 consists of 15 residues. CDR1 and CDR2 from the germline V gene are SGDLS and YYNGEE.

The rearrangement uses TRBV3-1 (or the pseudogene TRBV3-2) and TRBJ2-7, with D maybe TRBD2 (7 bases). V lost 0 bases, J lost 3 bases, and 12 bases lay in between. This CDR3 contains 15 residues. Germline CDR1 and CDR2: LGHDT and YNNKEL (reference sequence). In DNA, the CDR3 is TGTGCCAGCAGCCAAGAATGGGGGGGGCTCTACGAGCAGTACTTC. It encodes CASSQEWGGLYEQYF.

CDR3 protein: CASSPPDRTSGGPHTQYF. For the CDR3, the DNA is TGTGCCAGCAGCCCCCCCGATCGGACTAGCGGGGGGCCCCATACGCAGTATTTT. The V call is TRBV11-2, the J call TRBJ2-3, with 14 bases aligning to TRBD2. The CDR3 totals 18 residues. With 5 bases clipped from V and 7 bases from J, the junction kept 14 bases outside the gene matches. From germline, CDR1 is SGHAT and CDR2 FQNNGV.